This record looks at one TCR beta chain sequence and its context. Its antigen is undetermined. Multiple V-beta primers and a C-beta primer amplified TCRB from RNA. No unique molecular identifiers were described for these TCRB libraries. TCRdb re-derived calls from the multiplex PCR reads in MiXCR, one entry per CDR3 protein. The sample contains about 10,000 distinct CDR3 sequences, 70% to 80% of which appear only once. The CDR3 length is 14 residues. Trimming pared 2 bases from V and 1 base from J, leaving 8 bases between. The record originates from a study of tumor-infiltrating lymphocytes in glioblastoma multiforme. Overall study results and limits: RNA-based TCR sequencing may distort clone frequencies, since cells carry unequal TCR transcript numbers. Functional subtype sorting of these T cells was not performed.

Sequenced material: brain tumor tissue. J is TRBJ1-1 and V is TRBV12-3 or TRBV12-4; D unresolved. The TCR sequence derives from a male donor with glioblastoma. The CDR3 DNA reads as TGTGCCAGCAGTTTAAGACATGCGAACACTGAAGCTTTCTTT. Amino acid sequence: CASSLRHANTEAFF.